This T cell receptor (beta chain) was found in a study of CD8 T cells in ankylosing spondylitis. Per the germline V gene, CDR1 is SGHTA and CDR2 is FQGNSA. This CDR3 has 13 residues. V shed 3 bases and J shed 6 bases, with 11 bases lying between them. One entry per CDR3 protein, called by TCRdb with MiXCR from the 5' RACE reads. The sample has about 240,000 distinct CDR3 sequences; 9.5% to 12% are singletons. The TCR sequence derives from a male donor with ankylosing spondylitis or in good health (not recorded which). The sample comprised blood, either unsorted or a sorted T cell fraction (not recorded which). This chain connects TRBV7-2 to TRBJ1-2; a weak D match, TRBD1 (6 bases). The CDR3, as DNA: TGTGCCAGCAGCTTGGGGGGGGCAGATGGCTACACCTTC. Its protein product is CASSLGGADGYTF.